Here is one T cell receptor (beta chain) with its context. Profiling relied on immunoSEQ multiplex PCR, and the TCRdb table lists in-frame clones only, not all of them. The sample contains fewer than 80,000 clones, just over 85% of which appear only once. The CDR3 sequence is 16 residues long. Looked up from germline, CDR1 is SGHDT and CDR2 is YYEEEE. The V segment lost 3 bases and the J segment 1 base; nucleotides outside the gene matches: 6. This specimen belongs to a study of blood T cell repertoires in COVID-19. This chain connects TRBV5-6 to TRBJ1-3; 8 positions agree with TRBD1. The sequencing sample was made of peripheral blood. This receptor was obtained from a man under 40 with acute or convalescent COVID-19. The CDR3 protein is CASSYFRGLSGNTIYF. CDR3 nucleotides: TGTGCCAGCAGCTATTTCAGGGGGCTATCTGGAAACACCATATATTTT.